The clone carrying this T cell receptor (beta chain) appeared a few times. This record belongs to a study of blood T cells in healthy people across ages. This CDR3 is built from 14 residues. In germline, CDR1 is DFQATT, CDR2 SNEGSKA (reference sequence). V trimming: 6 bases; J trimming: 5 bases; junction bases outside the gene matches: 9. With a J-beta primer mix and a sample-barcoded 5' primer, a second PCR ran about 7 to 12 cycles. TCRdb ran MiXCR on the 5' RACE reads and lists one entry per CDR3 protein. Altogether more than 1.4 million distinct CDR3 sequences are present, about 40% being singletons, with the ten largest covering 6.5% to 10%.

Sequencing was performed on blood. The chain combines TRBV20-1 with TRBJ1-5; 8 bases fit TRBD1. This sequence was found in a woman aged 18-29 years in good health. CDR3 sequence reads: CSAVDRVGDQPQHF. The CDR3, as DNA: TGCAGTGCGGTGGACAGGGTCGGCGATCAGCCCCAGCATTTT.